The entry that follows covers one TCR beta chain sequence. The study drew participants aged about 18 to 89 years from fewer than 30 US areas. Participants' reported clinical history set cohort assignment. The data were taken from a study of blood T cell repertoires in COVID-19. In the study overall: From T cells, B-cell-depleted T cells, or PBMCs came the material, which was cDNA or gDNA.

CDR3 size: 17 residues. The V gene's germline CDR1 is SGHNT and CDR2 YYREEE (reference sequence). V dropped 3 bases and J dropped 2; count of bases not matched to a gene: 7. Original processing methods: Researchers report that nucleated cell counts were estimated from reference gene primer amplification. TCRdb's copy holds only in-frame clones and misses some; the assay was immunoSEQ multiplex PCR. V, J and clone size are taken as reported in that table, and D and trimming were inferred from the DNA itself. The sample yields roughly 240,000 clones, about 80% seen once. The V call is TRBV5-4, the J call TRBJ2-3; 12 bases are a match to TRBD2. Sample: PBMCs or T cells enriched from blood (not recorded which). This TCR came from a middle-aged woman who had been exposed to COVID-19. DNA for the CDR3: TGTGCCAGCAGCTCACGGCTAGCGGGGGGGTTCACAGATACGCAGTATTTT. This encodes CASSSRLAGGFTDTQYF.